The 4 T cell receptor beta chains given below trace back to one sample, sequenced in a study of a mutant IDH1 vaccine in newly diagnosed glioma. These TCRs' antigens remain unknown. Time point described: week 23, last vaccination. A 20-mer mutant IDH1 peptide at 300 ug was injected subcutaneously with topical imiquimod. Here immunoSEQ multiplex PCR was the method, and the copy in TCRdb shows in-frame clones only, minus some. Of about 43,000 clones listed, about four fifths are singletons. The sample consisted of PBMCs, taken from a glioma patient whose treatment included an IDH1 peptide vaccine. The receptors were sampled from a young woman with glioma. Some clones in this sample may be carry-over from other donors' samples.

The J gene is TRBJ2-7, the V gene TRBV5-1; a weak D match, TRBD1 (5 bases). V was trimmed by 6 bases and J by 6 bases, leaving 10 bases between them. The CDR3 is 11 amino acids. Germline V gene sequence: CDR1 SGHRS, CDR2 YFSETQ. CDR3 in DNA: TGCGCCAGCATAGGTCAGGGCGAGCAGTACTTC. This codes for CASIGQGEQYF.

This clone has just a few counts. The rearrangement links TRBV5-1 to TRBJ1-2, with D perhaps TRBD1 (5 bases). This CDR3 spans 14 amino acids. Trimming left V 1 base short and J 5 bases short, with 12 bases between. Germline CDR1 is SGHRS and CDR2 is YFSETQ. The CDR3 bases are TGCGCCAGCAGCTTGACGGGGAAGGGGTATGGCTACACCTTC. Protein sequence: CASSLTGKGYGYTF.

This chain uses TRBV10-3 with TRBJ2-1, with D perhaps being TRBD1 or TRBD2 (5 bases each). Between the trimmed V and J ends, which lost 7 bases and 0 bases, there was a span of 16 bases. CDR1 ENHRY and CDR2 SYGVKD come from the germline V gene. The CDR3 runs to 16 residues. CDR3 DNA: TGTGCCATCAAGGATGAGGGGACGGACTCCTACAATGAGCAGTTCTTC. Residues: CAIKDEGTDSYNEQFF.

This clone was detected only once. This chain uses TRBV2 with TRBJ2-2; TRBD1 might be the D (7 bases). Germline CDR1 SNHLY, CDR2 FYNNEI. The CDR3 runs to 14 residues. Trimming shortened V by 6 bases and J by 3 bases, and 11 bases separated the two germline ends. CDR3 in DNA: TGTGCCAGCAGGGGGGGACAGCACACCGGGGAGCTGTTTTTT. It yields the protein CASRGGQHTGELFF.